The 21 T cell receptor beta chains given below trace back to one sample, sequenced in a study of blood T cells in healthy people across ages. It was with a sample-barcoded 5' primer and a J-beta primer mix that a second PCR of about 7 to 12 cycles was run. TCRdb re-derived calls from the 5' RACE reads in MiXCR, one entry per CDR3 protein. The sample lists 600,000 to 1,000,000 distinct CDR3 sequences, 20% to 25% occurring once. The same data also contributed to another study, on T cells of mothers and their children.

Material for sequencing was blood. The receptors were gathered from a boy younger than 18 in good health.

The V call is TRBV18, the J call TRBJ2-3, with a tentative D call TRBD1 (6 bases). Trimming removed 2 bases from V and 2 bases from J, with 14 bases in between. From germline, CDR1 is KGHSH and CDR2 LQKENI. This CDR3 is built from 16 residues. CDR3: CASSPFIGGSTDTQYF. DNA for the CDR3: TGTGCCAGCTCACCATTTATAGGGGGATCCACAGATACGCAGTATTTT.

The chain combines TRBV20-1 with TRBJ1-5; D gene unclear. The CDR3 sequence is 14 residues long. Germline values: CDR1 DFQATT, CDR2 SNEGSKA (reference sequence). The germline V and J ends were trimmed by 1 base and 3 bases, with 10 bases remaining between them. The CDR3 DNA follows: TGCAGTGCTAGAGTGTCAAAGTTCAATCAGCCCCAGCATTTT. Its translation is CSARVSKFNQPQHF.

This clonotype was found a few times. The rearrangement links TRBV4-3 to TRBJ2-7; D is tentatively TRBD1 or TRBD2 (5 bases each). This CDR3 has 14 amino acids. CDR1 and CDR2 (germline): LGHNA, YSLEER. V lost 0 bases and J 2 bases, leaving 8 bases between the germline ends. The CDR3 loop reads CASSQDTGPYEQYF. CDR3 nucleotide sequence: TGCGCCAGCAGCCAAGATACGGGACCCTACGAGCAGTACTTC.

This clonotype was seen a few times. This rearrangement joins TRBV11-2 to TRBJ2-3; D perhaps matches TRBD2 (6 bases). This CDR3 spans 17 amino acids. The V gene lost 5 bases and the J gene lost 6 bases, with 24 bases spanning the gap. CDR1 and CDR2 from the germline V gene are SGHAT and FQNNGV. The CDR3 spells CASSPIRGRAGFDTQYF. The CDR3 DNA is TGTGCCAGCAGCCCCATTCGCGGCCGGGCGGGATTCGATACGCAGTATTTT.

This clonotype came up many times. V gene TRBV29-1 combines with J gene TRBJ2-7, with D tentatively TRBD1 or TRBD2 (6 bases each). Per the germline V gene, CDR1 is SQVTM and CDR2 is ANQGSEA. Trimming stripped 5 bases from V and 4 bases from J, with 15 bases between. The CDR3 sequence is 13 residues long. The CDR3 sequence: CSVPGAGLYEQYF. Here the CDR3 DNA reads TGCAGCGTTCCGGGGGCAGGCCTATACGAGCAGTACTTC.

The chain joins TRBV21-1 to TRBJ2-4; the table's D call of TRBD1 was not tested on the DNA. TRBV21-1 is classified as a pseudogene. The CDR3 extends over 18 amino acids. The CDR3 nucleotides read TGTGCCAGCAGGAAGGGGGGCGTTTTTGCTCTAGCCAAAAACATTCAGTACTTC. Its protein is CASRKGGVFALAKNIQYF.

The chain links TRBV24-1 to TRBJ2-7; 9 nucleotides agree with TRBD1. The V and J ends lost 3 bases and 6 bases, in that order; junction bases with no gene match: 8. The CDR3 contains 15 residues. Germline assignment: CDR1 KGHDR and CDR2 SFDVKD. CDR3 sequence: CATSDTGQGFGEQYF. CDR3 coding DNA: TGTGCCACCAGTGATACGGGACAGGGTTTCGGCGAGCAGTACTTC.

This sequence joins TRBV2 and TRBJ1-6; TRBD1 agrees at 7 bases. The junction had 10 bases not matched to a gene; V was cut back by 4 bases and J by 10 bases. The CDR3 runs to 15 residues. Germline V gene sequence: CDR1 SNHLY, CDR2 FYNNEI. The CDR3 loop is CASSVGTEVSSPLHF. The CDR3 DNA sequence: TGTGCCAGCAGTGTAGGGACAGAAGTTTCCTCACCCCTCCACTTT.

J is TRBJ2-2 and V is TRBV20-1; 9 bases are a match to TRBD2. Germline V gene sequence: CDR1 DFQATT, CDR2 SNEGSKA (reference sequence). J lost 5 bases, V lost 0 bases, and 7 bases had no gene match. The CDR3 is made up of 16 amino acids. Here the CDR3 reads CSARDPREGRTGELFF. CDR3 coding DNA: TGCAGTGCTAGAGATCCGCGGGAGGGCCGGACCGGGGAGCTGTTTTTT.

The chain combines TRBV20-1 with TRBJ2-5, with D perhaps matching TRBD2 (5 bases). The last part of the DNA fits TRBJ2-1 better; the J call may be wrong. The CDR3 sequence is 11 residues long. Germline V CDR1 and CDR2: DFQATT, SNEGSKA (reference sequence). Here the CDR3 reads CSARGLDEQFF. The CDR3 DNA follows: TGCAGTGCTCGGGGTCTGGATGAGCAGTTCTTC.

This clonotype has only a few counts. The genes are TRBV2 and TRBJ1-5, with D unresolved. Looked up from germline, CDR1 is SNHLY and CDR2 is FYNNEI. V was clipped by 4 bases and J by 3 bases, with 10 bases between them. This CDR3 is 14 amino acids long. The CDR3 region is CASSAQFNNQPQHF. CDR3 nucleotides: TGTGCCAGCAGTGCGCAATTCAACAATCAGCCCCAGCATTTT.

A remark on this clonotype: A much larger clone differs by one base, so this may be a read error. The V call is TRBV7-2, the J call TRBJ2-7; D may be TRBD2 (6 bases). The CDR3 covers 15 residues. The ends were cut back, 5 bases at V and 0 bases at J, with 14 bases in the middle. CDR1 and CDR2 from the germline V gene are SGHTA and FQGNSA. The CDR3 sequence: CASSPMWGVSYEQYF. The CDR3 DNA reads TGTGCCAGCAGCCCCATGTGGGGGGTCTCCTACGAGCAGTACTTC. The full variable domain, in which reference TRBV7-2 and TRBJ2-7 provide the parts outside the CDR3, is GAGVSQSPSNKVTEKGKDVELRCDPISGHTALYWYRQSLGQGLEFLIYFQGNSAPDKSGLPSDRFSAERTGGSVSTLTIQRTQQEDSAVYLCASSPMWGVSYEQYFGPGTRLTVT.

This clonotype was detected only a few times. This chain joins TRBV20-1 and TRBJ2-7, with 7 bases aligning to TRBD1. The CDR3 runs 15 residues. The V and J ends lost 0 bases and 6 bases, in that order; junction bases with no gene match: 11. Germline CDR1 and CDR2: DFQATT and SNEGSKA (reference sequence). CDR3 bases: TGCAGTGCTAGAGATATAAAGGGGGCTTTGTTCGAGCAGTACTTC. It encodes CSARDIKGALFEQYF.

The chain carries TRBV5-1 and TRBJ2-6; TRBD1 is a possible D gene (5 bases). CDR3 size: 17 residues. Germline V CDR1 and CDR2: SGHRS, YFSETQ. Trimming left V 2 bases short and J 1 base short, with 13 bases between. CDR3 DNA sequence: TGCGCCAGCAGCTTACCAGGGTTAACATCTGGGGCCAACGTCCTGACTTTC. This codes for CASSLPGLTSGANVLTF.

This chain connects TRBV2 to TRBJ2-1; maybe TRBD2 (6 bases). Trimming removed 9 bases from V and 1 base from J, with 13 bases in between. The CDR3 consists of 14 residues. Germline V gives CDR1 SNHLY, CDR2 FYNNEI. CDR3: CARGQEGSYNEQFF. The CDR3 region has the DNA TGTGCCAGGGGCCAGGAGGGTTCCTACAATGAGCAGTTCTTC.

The chain uses TRBV28 and TRBJ2-5, with D perhaps TRBD2 (5 bases). Looked up from germline, CDR1 is MDHEN and CDR2 is SYDVKM. CDR3 length: 13 residues. Trimming removed 6 bases from V and 13 bases from J, with 21 bases in between. The CDR3 region is CASRFDVGSPLYF. CDR3 in DNA: TGTGCCAGCAGATTCGATGTTGGGAGCCCTTTGTACTTC.

This chain connects TRBV12-3 or TRBV12-4 to TRBJ2-2; TRBD2 agrees at 10 bases. V dropped 5 bases and J dropped 2; count of bases not matched to a gene: 8. This CDR3 region has 17 residues. This CDR3 is CASSDPGLAINTGELFF. The DNA for the CDR3 is TGTGCCAGCAGTGACCCGGGACTAGCGATAAACACCGGGGAGCTGTTTTTT.

The chain employs TRBV29-1 and TRBJ2-1; tentatively, D is TRBD2 (6 bases). The CDR3 spans 17 residues. Germline lookup yields CDR1 SQVTM and CDR2 ANQGSEA. The V and J ends lost 4 bases and 2 bases respectively, with 21 bases between them. The CDR3 DNA sequence: TGCAGCGTTGTGCTGGGTTTGGGAGGCGTCACCTACAATGAGCAGTTCTTC. Its protein product is CSVVLGLGGVTYNEQFF.

This clonotype was counted a few times. J is TRBJ2-4 and V is TRBV25-1, with 7 bases matching TRBD1. V gave up 2 bases and J gave up 0 bases; unmatched junction bases: 7. Germline CDR1 reads MGHDK; CDR2 reads SYGVNS. This CDR3 is built from 17 residues. Here the CDR3 DNA reads TGTGCCAGCAGTGAACAAACCAGGGGGATAGCCAAAAACATTCAGTACTTC. The encoded protein is CASSEQTRGIAKNIQYF.

This clonotype was counted a few times. The CDR3: CATSDRTAGNYGYTF. CDR3 sequence (DNA): TGTGCCACCAGTGATAGGACGGCCGGGAACTATGGCTACACCTTC. The rearrangement links TRBV24-1 to TRBJ1-2; D gene uncertain. V gave up 3 bases and J gave up 2 bases, with 12 bases separating them. CDR1 and CDR2 from the germline V gene are KGHDR and SFDVKD. The CDR3 is made up of 15 amino acids.

This clonotype turned up a few times. This chain joins TRBV24-1 and TRBJ1-1; D perhaps matches TRBD1 (5 bases). The CDR3 covers 14 residues. Trimming shortened V by 3 bases and J by 4 bases, and 11 bases separated the two germline ends. In germline, CDR1 is KGHDR, CDR2 SFDVKD. The CDR3, as DNA: TGTGCCACCAGTGATCCAAGGGGTCCCACTGAAGCTTTCTTT. It specifies CATSDPRGPTEAFF.